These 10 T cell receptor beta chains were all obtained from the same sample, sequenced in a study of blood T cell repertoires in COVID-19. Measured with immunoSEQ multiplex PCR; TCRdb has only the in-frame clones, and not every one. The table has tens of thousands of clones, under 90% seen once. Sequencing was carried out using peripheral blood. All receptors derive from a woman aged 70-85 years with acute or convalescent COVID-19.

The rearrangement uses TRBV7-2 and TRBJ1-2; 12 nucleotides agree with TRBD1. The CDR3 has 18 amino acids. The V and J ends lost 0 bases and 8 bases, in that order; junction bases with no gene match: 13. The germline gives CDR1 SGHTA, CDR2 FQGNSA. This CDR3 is CASSLAENRDRGRRGYTF. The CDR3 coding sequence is TGTGCCAGCAGCTTAGCAGAGAACCGGGACAGGGGGCGCAGGGGCTACACCTTC.

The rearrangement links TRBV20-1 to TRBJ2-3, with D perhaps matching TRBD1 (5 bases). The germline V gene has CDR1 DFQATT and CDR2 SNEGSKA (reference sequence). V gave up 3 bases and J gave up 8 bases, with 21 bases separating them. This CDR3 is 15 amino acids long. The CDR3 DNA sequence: TGCAGTGCTAGTTCCTCCAGTTGGGGCGGTGGTACGCAGTATTTT. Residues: CSASSSSWGGGTQYF.

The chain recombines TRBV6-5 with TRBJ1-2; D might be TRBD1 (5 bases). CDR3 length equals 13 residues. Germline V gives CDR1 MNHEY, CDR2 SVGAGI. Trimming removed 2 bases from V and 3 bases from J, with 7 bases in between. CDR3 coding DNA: TGTGCCAGCAGTTACGTGGGGCACTATGGCTACACCTTC. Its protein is CASSYVGHYGYTF.

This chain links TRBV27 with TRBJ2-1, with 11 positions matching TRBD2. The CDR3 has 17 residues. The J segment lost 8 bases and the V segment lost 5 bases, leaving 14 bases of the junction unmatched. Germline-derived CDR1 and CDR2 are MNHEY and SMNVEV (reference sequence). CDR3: CASSDLIAGGISYEQFF. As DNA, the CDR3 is TGTGCCAGCAGTGATCTTATAGCGGGAGGGATTTCCTATGAGCAGTTCTTC.

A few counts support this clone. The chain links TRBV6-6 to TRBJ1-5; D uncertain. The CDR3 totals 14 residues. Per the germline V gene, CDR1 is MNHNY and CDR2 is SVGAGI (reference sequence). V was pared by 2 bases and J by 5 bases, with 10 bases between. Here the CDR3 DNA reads TGTGCCAGCAGTTACGGCCTCCCTGATCAGCCCCAGCATTTT. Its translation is CASSYGLPDQPQHF.

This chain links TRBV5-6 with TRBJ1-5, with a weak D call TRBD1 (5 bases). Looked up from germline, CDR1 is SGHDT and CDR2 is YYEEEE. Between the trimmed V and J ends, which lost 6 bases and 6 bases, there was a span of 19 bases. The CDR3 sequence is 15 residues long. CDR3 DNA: TGTGCCAGCATGGAGGCATGGCTCGGGGGTCAGCCCCAGCATTTT. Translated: CASMEAWLGGQPQHF.

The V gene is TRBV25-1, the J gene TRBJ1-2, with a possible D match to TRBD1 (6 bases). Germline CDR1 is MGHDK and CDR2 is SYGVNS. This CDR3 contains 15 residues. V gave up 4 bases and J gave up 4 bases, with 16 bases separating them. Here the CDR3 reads CASSVTGLGGYGYTF. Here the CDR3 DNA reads TGTGCCAGCAGTGTTACAGGGCTAGGGGGCTATGGCTACACCTTC.

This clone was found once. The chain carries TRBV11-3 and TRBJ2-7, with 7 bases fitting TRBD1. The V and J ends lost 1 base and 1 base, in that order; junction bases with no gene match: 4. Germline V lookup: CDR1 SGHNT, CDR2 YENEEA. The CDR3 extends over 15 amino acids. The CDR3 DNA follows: TGTGCCAGCAGCTTAGTATCGACAGGGTCCTACGAGCAGTACGTC. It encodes CASSLVSTGSYEQYV.

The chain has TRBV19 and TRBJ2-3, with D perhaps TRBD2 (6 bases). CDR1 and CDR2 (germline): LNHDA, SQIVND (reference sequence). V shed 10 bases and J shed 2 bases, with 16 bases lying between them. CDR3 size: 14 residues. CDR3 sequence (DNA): TGTGCCACCGGAAGCGGGTACCTCACAGATACGCAGTATTTT. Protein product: CATGSGYLTDTQYF.

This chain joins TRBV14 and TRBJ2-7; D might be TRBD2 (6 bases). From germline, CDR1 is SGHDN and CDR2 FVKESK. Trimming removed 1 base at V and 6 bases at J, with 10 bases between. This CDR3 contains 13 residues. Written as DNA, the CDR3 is TGTGCCAGCAGCCAAGCACTAGCTGGCGAGCAGTACGTC. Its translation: CASSQALAGEQYV.